The present entry profiles one TCR beta chain with its context. Its antigen is not known. Of the isolated RNA, all was reverse transcribed, and so the sequenced material was expressed TCRB transcripts. The repertoire was sequenced with immunoSEQ multiplex PCR; TCRdb's copy has only in-frame clones and lacks some. The profile covers roughly 300,000 clones, with around 9.7% appearing a single time and roughly 1% taken by the ten largest. This CDR3 comprises 14 residues. V lost 0 bases to trimming and J lost 3 bases; unmatched junction nucleotides: 1. CDR1 and CDR2 from the germline V gene are LNHNV and YYDKDF (reference sequence). The data were obtained in a study of beta chain features in type 1 diabetes. Findings and limits, study-wide: Here, the possible influence of HLA type (on TCRB rearrangement) remained unresolved. The study found moderately but significantly shorter TCRB CDR3s in all four CD4+ subsets of Type 1 diabetes patients. High TCR expression in some cells could lead to their over-representation in cDNA sequencing. In the patient group, naive, central memory and Treg TCRB repertoires seemed more alike than in the healthy donor group.

Sequenced: central memory CD4+ T cells from blood. The chain links TRBV15 to TRBJ2-5; 7 bases line up with TRBD2. This TCR was sampled from a young man with type 1 diabetes. CDR3 sequence reads: CATSRDLAEETQYF. The CDR3 DNA reads as TGTGCCACCAGCAGAGATCTAGCGGAAGAGACCCAGTACTTC.